The next 10 T cell receptor beta chains were all read from a single sample in a study of blood T cell repertoires in COVID-19 (TCRdb year 2020). The method behind the library was the immunoSEQ multiplex PCR assay. TCRdb took over this immuneACCESS table, retaining in-frame rearrangements with V and J assigned. Such tables are incomplete; in checked studies, under half of the missing clones stem from an unresolved V gene, and the remainder is unexplained. For this sample the table gives about half a million clones, of which more than 85% were detected only once. The biggest ten clones account for around 7.9% of the sample. Sequencing was done on a sample of PBMCs or T cells enriched from blood (not recorded which). The receptors come from a woman in her fifties or sixties who had recovered from COVID-19.

The chain joins TRBV12-5 to TRBJ2-2, with a possible D match to TRBD1 (6 bases). CDR1 and CDR2 from the germline V gene are LGHNT and FRNRAP. V lost 5 bases and J 5 bases, leaving 15 bases between the germline ends. CDR3 length: 15 amino acids. The CDR3 region has the DNA TGTGCTAGTGGTGCCGACAGGATGTTAACCGGGGAGCTGTTTTTT. It is translated as CASGADRMLTGELFF.

The V gene is TRBV6-5, the J gene TRBJ1-4; 8 bases agree with TRBD1. The CDR3 is 14 residues long. CDR1 and CDR2 from the germline V gene are MNHEY and SVGAGI. Losses at the gene ends were 6 bases for V and 5 bases for J; bases not matched to a gene: 5. The CDR3 spells CASRRTGTNEKLFF. In nucleotides, the CDR3 is TGTGCCAGCAGGCGGACAGGGACCAATGAAAAACTGTTTTTT.

CDR3 sequence: CASSRTSVETQYF. CDR3 DNA: TGCGCCAGCAGCCGTACTAGCGTAGAGACCCAGTACTTC. The chain employs TRBV4-1 and TRBJ2-5; TRBD2 matches at 7 bases. Germline V CDR1 and CDR2: MGHRA, YSYEKL. V was clipped by 4 bases and J by 4 bases; unmatched bases: 3. The CDR3 spans 13 residues.

The rearrangement links TRBV3-1 (or the pseudogene TRBV3-2) to TRBJ2-7; D may be TRBD2 (6 bases). V lost 5 bases to trimming and J lost 2 bases, with 19 bases between them. CDR1 and CDR2 from the germline V gene are LGHDT and YNNKEL (reference sequence). This CDR3 has 16 residues. CDR3 loop: CASSTWAGTAAYEQYF. The CDR3, as DNA: TGTGCCAGCAGCACCTGGGCCGGGACTGCCGCCTACGAGCAGTACTTC.

This chain uses TRBV28 with TRBJ1-2; 7 nucleotides line up with TRBD1. The CDR3 contains 14 residues. With 5 bases clipped from V and 1 base from J, the junction kept 4 bases outside the gene matches. The germline CDR1 and CDR2 sequences are MDHEN and SYDVKM. The CDR3 here is CASSAGQNNYGYTF. CDR3 coding DNA: TGTGCCAGCAGTGCGGGACAGAATAACTATGGCTACACCTTC.

The V call is TRBV11-3, the J call TRBJ1-6; D is unresolved. The CDR3 covers 19 residues. Germline lookup yields CDR1 SGHNT and CDR2 YENEEA. V lost 4 bases and J 5 bases, leaving 24 bases between the germline ends. The CDR3 nucleotides read TGTGCCAGCAGCTCAACATCGATATGGGCGGGGTGGGATAATTCACCCCTCCACTTT. This codes for CASSSTSIWAGWDNSPLHF.

The chain is built from TRBV29-1 and TRBJ2-5, with D possibly TRBD2 on 6 matching bases. Trimming shortened V by 5 bases and J by 2 bases, and 15 bases separated the two germline ends. Germline V gives CDR1 SQVTM, CDR2 ANQGSEA. The CDR3 runs to 14 residues. CDR3 sequence reads: CSVSRWGEQETQYF. CDR3 bases: TGCAGCGTTTCCCGATGGGGGGAACAAGAGACCCAGTACTTC.

The CDR3 loop is CASSGQGYNTEAFF. The CDR3 region has the DNA TGTGCCAGCAGTGGACAGGGCTACAACACTGAAGCTTTCTTT. This chain connects TRBV2 to TRBJ1-1; 7 bases match TRBD1. The CDR3 totals 14 residues. Germline lookup yields CDR1 SNHLY and CDR2 FYNNEI. V shed 4 bases and J 2 bases; nucleotides not matched to a gene: 4.

The chain couples TRBV10-2 to TRBJ2-1; D is undetermined. CDR1 and CDR2 from the germline V gene are WSHSY and SAAADI. Trimming cost V 7 bases and J 8 bases, with 15 bases left between them. The CDR3 runs to 13 residues. The CDR3 reads CASTLSVPDEQFF. The DNA of the CDR3 is TGCGCCAGCACCCTGTCGGTCCCCGATGAGCAGTTCTTC.

The chain uses TRBV7-9 and TRBJ1-2; the D is unclear. Deletions cut 5 bases from V and 2 bases from J, with 12 bases between. The CDR3 extends over 14 amino acids. CDR1 is SEHNR, CDR2 FQNEAQ, per germline (reference sequence). The CDR3 here is CASSRGGRNYGYTF. The DNA for the CDR3 is TGTGCCAGCAGCCGAGGAGGCAGGAACTATGGCTACACCTTC.